The 22 T cell receptor beta chains below all came from one sample that was sequenced in a study of T-cell memory formation after mild COVID-19. TCRdb fed the 5' RACE reads into MiXCR, producing one record per CDR3 protein. The sample yields around 320,000 distinct CDR3 sequences, 14% seen once. The sequencing input was PBMCs or a T cell subset sorted from them (not recorded which). These TCRs come from a man aged 18 to 30 who had mild COVID-19 (a few samples of this study predate the infection). Cell type and time point are not known.

This clonotype has just a few counts. The rearrangement uses TRBV20-1 and TRBJ2-1, with 9 bases matching TRBD2. CDR1 is DFQATT, CDR2 SNEGSKA, per germline (reference sequence). V lost 6 bases, J lost 12 bases, and 12 bases stayed unmatched. The CDR3 is 13 amino acids. CDR3 in DNA: TGCAGTGCCCCTAGCGGGGCCCCTCATGGGCAGTTCTTC. This gives the protein CSAPSGAPHGQFF.

This clonotype was detected a few times. The chain combines TRBV20-1 with TRBJ2-7; D is uncertain. Germline V lookup: CDR1 DFQATT, CDR2 SNEGSKA (reference sequence). The CDR3 totals 13 residues. V lost 5 bases, J lost 2 bases, and 13 bases lay in between. This CDR3 reads CSAATGLTYEQYV. CDR3 bases: TGCAGTGCTGCTACGGGTTTGACCTACGAGCAGTACGTC.

CDR3 in DNA: TGTGCCAGCAGTTTCTCCCTGGGGGGGGAGCTGTTTTTT. The encoded protein is CASSFSLGGELFF. V gene TRBV27 combines with J gene TRBJ2-2, with no clear D. V shed 3 bases and J shed 8 bases, with 10 bases lying between them. In germline, CDR1 is MNHEY, CDR2 SMNVEV (reference sequence). The CDR3 is made up of 13 amino acids.

The rearrangement links TRBV19 to TRBJ2-2, with D hard to call. The CDR3 sequence is 15 residues long. V was cut by 5 bases and J by 6 bases, with 16 bases left in between. Germline V gene data show CDR1 as LNHDA and CDR2 as SQIVND (reference sequence). CDR3 residues: CASSGSGSIPGELFF. DNA for the CDR3: TGTGCCAGTAGTGGGTCCGGGTCCATACCCGGGGAGCTGTTTTTT.

The V and J genes are TRBV6-2 or TRBV6-3 and TRBJ2-2; 8 bases line up with TRBD1. CDR1 and CDR2 (germline): MNHEY, SVGEGT. This CDR3 has 17 residues. Germline trimming cut 3 bases from V and 3 bases from J; bases unmatched to any gene: 9. The CDR3 loop reads CASSYPRTGLDTGELFF. The DNA of the CDR3 is TGTGCCAGCAGTTATCCTAGGACAGGGCTGGACACCGGGGAGCTGTTTTTT.

The chain has TRBV11-2 and TRBJ2-2; the D is unclear. The CDR3 contains 13 residues. CDR1 and CDR2 from the germline V gene are SGHAT and FQNNGV. V lost 5 bases to trimming and J lost 6 bases, with 10 bases between them. In nucleotides, the CDR3 is TGTGCCAGCAGCCCAGTCGAGGCCGGGGAGCTGTTTTTT. Protein: CASSPVEAGELFF.

V usage is TRBV18 and J usage is TRBJ1-6; D might be TRBD1 (5 bases). V was clipped by 1 base and J by 7 bases, with 8 bases between them. CDR3 length: 14 residues. Germline-derived CDR1 and CDR2 are KGHSH and LQKENI. CDR3 sequence (DNA): TGTGCCAGCTCACCACGAGCAGGGAATTCACCCCTCCACTTT. Translating it yields CASSPRAGNSPLHF.

In this sample, this clonotype turned up a few times. V usage is TRBV24-1 and J usage is TRBJ1-2; D gene ambiguous. The CDR3 covers 13 residues. Trimming shortened V by 2 bases and J by 5 bases, and 8 bases separated the two germline ends. Germline loops: CDR1 KGHDR, CDR2 SFDVKD. CDR3 DNA: TGTGCCACCAGTGATTCCCGACGGTATGGCTACACCTTC. Its protein product is CATSDSRRYGYTF.

A note on this clonotype: Sequence at one end of the junction differs from germline and may be a read error. The gene calls are TRBV7-9 and TRBJ2-3; the match to TRBD1 covers 8 bases. The CDR3 extends over 15 amino acids. Germline V gene lookup returns CDR1 SEHNR and CDR2 FQNEAQ (reference sequence). The CDR3 protein is CASRLGTGYTDTQYF. In DNA, the CDR3 is TGTGCCAGCAGGTTAGGGACAGGATACACAGATACGCAGTATTTT.

This clonotype was seen a handful of times. The chain uses TRBV9 and TRBJ1-1, with a tentative D call TRBD1 (5 bases). Germline loops: CDR1 SGDLS, CDR2 YYNGEE. The CDR3 runs to 18 residues. V was trimmed by 1 base and J by 1 base, leaving 20 bases between them. The CDR3 DNA is TGTGCCAGCAGCGTATTTGACCGAGGGACTAGGGGGAACACTGAAGCTTTCTTT. Protein sequence: CASSVFDRGTRGNTEAFF.

This clonotype was counted at least ten times. The V call is TRBV7-9, the J call TRBJ2-3; D call uncertain. Germline V lookup: CDR1 SEHNR, CDR2 FQNEAQ (reference sequence). The V end was cut by 1 base, the J end by 9 bases, with 11 bases between. CDR3 length equals 13 residues. DNA of the CDR3: TGTGCCAGCAGCTTAGAGGGTGCCGGGACGCAGTATTTT. Translation gives CASSLEGAGTQYF.

DNA of the CDR3: TGCGCCAGCAGCCCTAGGGACAGGAACTACGAGCAGTACTTC. Its protein product is CASSPRDRNYEQYF. The rearrangement uses TRBV5-1 and TRBJ2-7, with TRBD1 matching 8 bases. Germline-derived CDR1 and CDR2 are SGHRS and YFSETQ. The CDR3 length is 14 residues. V gave up 4 bases and J gave up 3 bases; unmatched junction bases: 6.

The chain carries TRBV9 and TRBJ2-3; 13 bases match TRBD2. CDR3 length: 17 amino acids. The ends lost 4 bases at V and 5 bases at J; junction bases unmatched: 10. Germline V gene sequence: CDR1 SGDLS, CDR2 YYNGEE. This CDR3 is CASSPRTSGGSGDTQYF. DNA for the CDR3: TGTGCCAGCAGCCCGCGGACTAGCGGGGGCTCGGGAGATACGCAGTATTTT.

J is TRBJ2-1 and V is TRBV9; weak D call: TRBD1 (5 bases). CDR1 SGDLS and CDR2 YYNGEE come from the germline V gene. Trimming pared 0 bases from V and 2 bases from J, leaving 9 bases between. The CDR3 sequence is 15 residues long. CDR3 amino acids: CASSVVDSPYNEQFF. The CDR3 region has the DNA TGTGCCAGCAGCGTAGTTGACAGCCCCTACAATGAGCAGTTCTTC.

This clonotype was recorded a few times. The chain recombines TRBV20-1 with TRBJ2-3, with a weak D call TRBD2 (6 bases). There are 13 residues in the CDR3. CDR1 DFQATT and CDR2 SNEGSKA come from the germline V gene (reference sequence). Trimming left V 2 bases short and J 9 bases short, with 15 bases between. This CDR3 reads CSARPLGGETQYF. The CDR3 DNA sequence: TGCAGTGCTAGACCCCTAGGCGGGGAAACGCAGTATTTT.

This sequence joins TRBV7-9 and TRBJ1-4, with D uncertain. The CDR3 runs to 16 residues. Trimming pared 8 bases from V and 4 bases from J, leaving 20 bases between. Germline V gene sequence: CDR1 SEHNR, CDR2 FQNEAQ (reference sequence). The CDR3 nucleotides are TGTGCCAGCGCCCAAGGATTTGGGGTCAGTAATGAAAAACTGTTTTTT. It translates to CASAQGFGVSNEKLFF.

The rearrangement uses TRBV4-3 and TRBJ1-2; D call uncertain. V was pared by 0 bases and J by 0 bases, with 11 bases between. The CDR3 is 16 amino acids. The germline CDR1 and CDR2 sequences are LGHNA and YSLEER. The CDR3 nucleotides are TGCGCCAGCAGCCAAGATACCGGCACATCTAACTATGGCTACACCTTC. Amino acids: CASSQDTGTSNYGYTF.

This chain links TRBV6-1 with TRBJ2-3, with unresolved D. V was shortened by 4 bases and J by 2 bases, with 19 bases between the two germline ends. Germline loops: CDR1 MNHNS, CDR2 SASEGT. This CDR3 is built from 17 residues. CDR3 residues: CASSGGNSMGFTDTQYF. CDR3 sequence (DNA): TGTGCCAGCAGTGGCGGAAATAGCATGGGGTTCACAGATACGCAGTATTTT.

The chain employs TRBV10-2 and TRBJ2-1; 10 nucleotides align to TRBD2. CDR1 and CDR2 from the germline V gene are WSHSY and SAAADI. The V and J ends lost 7 bases and 5 bases, in that order; junction bases with no gene match: 8. The CDR3 has 15 residues. CDR3 nucleotides: TGCGCCAGCAAGATCGAGCTAGCGGGGGACAATGAGCAGTTCTTC. Amino acids: CASKIELAGDNEQFF.

This clonotype showed up just a few times. This sequence joins TRBV24-1 and TRBJ2-3; perhaps TRBD2 as D (6 bases). V lost 4 bases and J lost 4, with 8 bases in between. Per germline, CDR1 KGHDR and CDR2 SFDVKD. The CDR3 runs to 13 residues. The CDR3: CATSDRLADTQYF. The CDR3 nucleotides read TGTGCCACCAGTGACCGACTAGCAGATACGCAGTATTTT.

V is TRBV29-1 and J is TRBJ1-1, with D possibly TRBD1 on 6 matching bases. The CDR3 has 13 amino acids. The ends were cut back, 7 bases at V and 4 bases at J, with 16 bases in the middle. Germline CDR1 SQVTM, CDR2 ANQGSEA. The chain's CDR3 is CSALWGAGTEAFF. In nucleotides, the CDR3 is TGCAGCGCCCTGTGGGGGGCGGGCACTGAAGCTTTCTTT.

This clonotype was detected only a few times. V and J are TRBV6-5 and TRBJ1-1, with TRBD1 identical over 8 bases. Germline V CDR1 and CDR2: MNHEY, SVGAGI. V lost 4 bases, J lost 7 bases, and 11 bases stayed unmatched. The CDR3 length is 15 residues. The CDR3 DNA reads as TGTGCCAGCAGTTCTCTTCCCGGACAGGGCGGTGAAGCTTTCTTT. It yields the protein CASSSLPGQGGEAFF.